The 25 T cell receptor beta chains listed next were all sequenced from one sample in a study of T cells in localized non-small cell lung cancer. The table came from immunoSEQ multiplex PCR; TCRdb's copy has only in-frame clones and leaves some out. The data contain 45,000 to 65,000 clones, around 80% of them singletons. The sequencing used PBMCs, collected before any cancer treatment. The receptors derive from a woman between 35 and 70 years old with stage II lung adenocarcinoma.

The CDR3 region has the DNA TGTGCCAGCAGCCCCCTAGGGGCCTACGAGCAGTACTTC. This gives the protein CASSPLGAYEQYF. J is TRBJ2-7 and V is TRBV5-5, with TRBD1 as a possible D gene (5 bases). Trimming cost V 4 bases and J 2 bases, with 10 bases left between them. The CDR3 totals 13 residues. CDR1 and CDR2 from the germline V gene are SGHKS and YYEKEE (reference sequence).

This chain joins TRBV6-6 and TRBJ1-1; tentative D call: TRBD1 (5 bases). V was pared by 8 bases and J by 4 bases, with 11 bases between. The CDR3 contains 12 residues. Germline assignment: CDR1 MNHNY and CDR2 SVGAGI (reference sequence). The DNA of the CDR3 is TGTGCCAGCCTAGGGGTATCCACTGAAGCTTTCTTT. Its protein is CASLGVSTEAFF.

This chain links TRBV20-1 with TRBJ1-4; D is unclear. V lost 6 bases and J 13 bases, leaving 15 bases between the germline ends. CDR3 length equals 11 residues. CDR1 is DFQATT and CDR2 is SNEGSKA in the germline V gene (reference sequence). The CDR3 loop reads CSARAGGLLFF. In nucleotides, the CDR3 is TGCAGTGCCCGTGCGGGTGGGCTACTGTTTTTT.

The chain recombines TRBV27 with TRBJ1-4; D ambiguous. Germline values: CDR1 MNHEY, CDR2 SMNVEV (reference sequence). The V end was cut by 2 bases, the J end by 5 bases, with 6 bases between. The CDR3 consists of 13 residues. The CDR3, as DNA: TGTGCCAGCAGTTTAATGGTCAATGAAAAACTGTTTTTT. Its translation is CASSLMVNEKLFF.

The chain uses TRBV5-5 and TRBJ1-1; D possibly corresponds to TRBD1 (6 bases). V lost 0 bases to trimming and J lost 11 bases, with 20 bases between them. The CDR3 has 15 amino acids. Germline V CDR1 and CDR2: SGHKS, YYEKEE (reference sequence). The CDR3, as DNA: TGTGCCAGCAGCTTGGTTCCCAACCCAGGGGAGATCGCTTTCTTT. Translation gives CASSLVPNPGEIAFF.

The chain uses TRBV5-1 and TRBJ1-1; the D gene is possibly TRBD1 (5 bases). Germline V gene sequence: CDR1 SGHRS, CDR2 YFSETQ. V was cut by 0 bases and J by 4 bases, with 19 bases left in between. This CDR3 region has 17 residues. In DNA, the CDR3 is TGCGCCAGCAGCTTGGCCGTCGGGGGAAACGGGATCACTGAAGCTTTCTTT. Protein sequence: CASSLAVGGNGITEAFF.

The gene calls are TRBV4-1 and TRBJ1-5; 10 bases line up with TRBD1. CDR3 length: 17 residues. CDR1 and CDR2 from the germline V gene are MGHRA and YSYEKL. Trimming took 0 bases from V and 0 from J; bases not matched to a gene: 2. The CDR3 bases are TGCGCCAGCAGCCAAGATGGGACAGGGGATAGCAATCAGCCCCAGCATTTT. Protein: CASSQDGTGDSNQPQHF.

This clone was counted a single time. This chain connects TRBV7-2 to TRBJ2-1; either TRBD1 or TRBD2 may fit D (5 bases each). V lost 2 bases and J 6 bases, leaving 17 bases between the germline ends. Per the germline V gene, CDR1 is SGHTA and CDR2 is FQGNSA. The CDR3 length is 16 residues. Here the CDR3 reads CASSLWPRDPSNEQFF. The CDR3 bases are TGTGCCAGCAGCTTATGGCCGAGGGACCCTTCCAATGAGCAGTTCTTC. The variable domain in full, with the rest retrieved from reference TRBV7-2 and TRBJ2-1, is GAGVSQSPSNKVTEKGKDVELRCDPISGHTALYWYRQSLGQGLEFLIYFQGNSAPDKSGLPSDRFSAERTGGSVSTLTIQRTQQEDSAVYLCASSLWPRDPSNEQFFGPGTRLTVL.

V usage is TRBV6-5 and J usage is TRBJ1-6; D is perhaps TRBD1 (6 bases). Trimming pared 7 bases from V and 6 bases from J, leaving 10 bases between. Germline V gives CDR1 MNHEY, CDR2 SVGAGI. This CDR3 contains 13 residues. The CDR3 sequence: CASKGGGNSPLHF. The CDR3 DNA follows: TGTGCCAGCAAAGGGGGAGGTAATTCACCCCTCCACTTT.

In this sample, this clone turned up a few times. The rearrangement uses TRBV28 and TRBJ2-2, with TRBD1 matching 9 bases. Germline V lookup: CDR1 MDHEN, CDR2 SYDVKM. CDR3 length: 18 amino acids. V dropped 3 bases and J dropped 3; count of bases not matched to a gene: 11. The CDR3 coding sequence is TGTGCCAGCAGTTTCACACTCGGACAGGGGAGTGACACCGGGGAGCTGTTTTTT. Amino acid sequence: CASSFTLGQGSDTGELFF.

CDR3 nucleotide sequence: TGTGCCAGTAGTATAGATCAAGGCGGCGGGGGCTACACCTTC. Its protein product is CASSIDQGGGGYTF. This chain uses TRBV19 with TRBJ1-2, with D uncertain. The germline CDR1 and CDR2 sequences are LNHDA and SQIVND (reference sequence). V was cut by 0 bases and J by 8 bases, with 13 bases left in between. The CDR3 is 14 residues long.

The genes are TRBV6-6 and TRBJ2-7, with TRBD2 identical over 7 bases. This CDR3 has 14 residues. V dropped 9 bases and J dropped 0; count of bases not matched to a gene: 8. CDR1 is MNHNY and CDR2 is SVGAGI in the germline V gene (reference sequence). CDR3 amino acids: CASKTSAYSYEQYF. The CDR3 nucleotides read TGTGCCAGTAAAACTAGCGCTTACTCCTACGAGCAGTACTTC.

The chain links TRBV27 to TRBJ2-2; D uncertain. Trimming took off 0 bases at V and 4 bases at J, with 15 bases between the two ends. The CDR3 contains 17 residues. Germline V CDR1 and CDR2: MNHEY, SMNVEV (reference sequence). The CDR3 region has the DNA TGTGCCAGCAGTTTATCGTTGTCCGTCTCTTTCACCGGGGAGCTGTTTTTT. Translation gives CASSLSLSVSFTGELFF.

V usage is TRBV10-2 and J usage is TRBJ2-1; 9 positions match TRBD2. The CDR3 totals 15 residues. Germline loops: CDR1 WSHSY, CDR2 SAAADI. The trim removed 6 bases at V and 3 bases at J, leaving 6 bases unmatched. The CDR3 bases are TGCGCCAGCAGCATTAGCGGGGGACGCTACAATGAGCAGTTCTTC. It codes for CASSISGGRYNEQFF.

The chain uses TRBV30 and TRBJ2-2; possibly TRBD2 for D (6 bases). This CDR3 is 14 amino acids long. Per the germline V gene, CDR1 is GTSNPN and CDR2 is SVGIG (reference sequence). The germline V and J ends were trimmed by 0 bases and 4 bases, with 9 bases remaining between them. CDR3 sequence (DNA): TGTGCCTGGAGTGTCGGGGGAACCACCGGGGAGCTGTTTTTT. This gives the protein CAWSVGGTTGELFF.

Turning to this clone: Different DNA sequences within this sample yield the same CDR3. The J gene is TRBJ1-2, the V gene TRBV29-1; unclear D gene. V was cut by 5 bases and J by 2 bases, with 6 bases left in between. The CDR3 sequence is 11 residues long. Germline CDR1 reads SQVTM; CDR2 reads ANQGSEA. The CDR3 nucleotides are TGCAGCGTTCAGGAAAACTATGGCTACACCTTC. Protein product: CSVQENYGYTF.

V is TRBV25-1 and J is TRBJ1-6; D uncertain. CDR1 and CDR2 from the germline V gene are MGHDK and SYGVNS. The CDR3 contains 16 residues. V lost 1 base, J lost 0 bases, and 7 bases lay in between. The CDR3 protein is CASSELGSSYNSPLHF. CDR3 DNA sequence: TGTGCCAGCAGTGAATTGGGGAGCTCCTATAATTCACCCCTCCACTTT.

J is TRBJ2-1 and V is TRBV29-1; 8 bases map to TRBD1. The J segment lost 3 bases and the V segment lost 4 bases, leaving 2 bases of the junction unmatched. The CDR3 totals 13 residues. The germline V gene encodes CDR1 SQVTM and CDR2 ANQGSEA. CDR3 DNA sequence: TGCAGCGTTGCAGGGGGCGGCTACAATGAGCAGTTCTTC. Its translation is CSVAGGGYNEQFF.

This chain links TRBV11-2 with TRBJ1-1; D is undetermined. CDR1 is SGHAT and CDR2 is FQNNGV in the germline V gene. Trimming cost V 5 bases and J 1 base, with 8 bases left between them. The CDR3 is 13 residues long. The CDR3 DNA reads TGTGCCAGCAGCCCCGTCCGGAACACTGAAGCTTTCTTT. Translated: CASSPVRNTEAFF. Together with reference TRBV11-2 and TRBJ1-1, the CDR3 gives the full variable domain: EAGVAQSPRYKIIEKRQSVAFWCNPISGHATLYWYQQILGQGPKLLIQFQNNGVVDDSQLPKDRFSAERLKGVDSTLKIQPAKLEDSAVYLCASSPVRNTEAFFGQGTRLTVV.

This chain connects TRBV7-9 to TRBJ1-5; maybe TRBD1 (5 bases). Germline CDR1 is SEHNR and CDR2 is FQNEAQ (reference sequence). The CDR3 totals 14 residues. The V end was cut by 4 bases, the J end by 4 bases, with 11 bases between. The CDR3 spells CASSSTGGNQPQHF. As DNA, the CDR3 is TGTGCCAGCAGCTCAACAGGAGGAAATCAGCCCCAGCATTTT.

CDR3 DNA sequence: TGCAGCGTCGGACAGGGGTCCGGCCAGCCCCAGCATTTT. It is translated as CSVGQGSGQPQHF. The chain employs TRBV29-1 and TRBJ1-5; 9 bases fit TRBD1. Germline CDR1 SQVTM, CDR2 ANQGSEA. This CDR3 is built from 13 residues. Unmatched junction bases numbered 7, after V lost 6 bases and J lost 7 bases. Full variable domain (outside the CDR3, taken from reference TRBV29-1 and TRBJ1-5): SAVISQKPSRDICQRGTSLTIQCQVDSQVTMMFWYRQQPGQSLTLIATANQGSEATYESGFVIDKFPISRPNLTFSTLTVSNMSPEDSSIYLCSVGQGSGQPQHFGDGTRLSIL.

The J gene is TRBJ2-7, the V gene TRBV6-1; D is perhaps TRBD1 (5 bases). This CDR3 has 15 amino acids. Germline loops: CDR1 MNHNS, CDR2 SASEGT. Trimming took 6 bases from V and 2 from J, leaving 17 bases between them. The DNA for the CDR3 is TGTGCCAGCAGCGTACAGGATAACTCTCCCTACGAGCAGTACTTC. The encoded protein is CASSVQDNSPYEQYF.

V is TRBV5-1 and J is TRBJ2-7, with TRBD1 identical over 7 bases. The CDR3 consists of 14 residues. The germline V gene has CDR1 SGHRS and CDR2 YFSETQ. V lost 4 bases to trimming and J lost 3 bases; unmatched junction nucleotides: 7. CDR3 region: CASSHRGQNYEQYF. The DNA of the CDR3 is TGCGCCAGCAGCCACCGGGGACAGAACTACGAGCAGTACTTC.

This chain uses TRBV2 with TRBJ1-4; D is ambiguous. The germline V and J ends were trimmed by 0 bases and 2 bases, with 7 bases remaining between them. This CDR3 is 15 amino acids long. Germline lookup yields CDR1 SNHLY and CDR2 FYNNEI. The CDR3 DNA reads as TGTGCCAGCAGTGAAGCGGCGGCGACTAATGAAAAACTGTTTTTT. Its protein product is CASSEAAATNEKLFF. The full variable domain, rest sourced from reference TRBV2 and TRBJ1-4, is EPEVTQTPSHQVTQMGQEVILRCVPISNHLYFYWYRQILGQKVEFLVSFYNNEISEKSEIFDDQFSVERPDGSNFTLKIRSTKLEDSAMYFCASSEAAATNEKLFFGSGTQLSVL.

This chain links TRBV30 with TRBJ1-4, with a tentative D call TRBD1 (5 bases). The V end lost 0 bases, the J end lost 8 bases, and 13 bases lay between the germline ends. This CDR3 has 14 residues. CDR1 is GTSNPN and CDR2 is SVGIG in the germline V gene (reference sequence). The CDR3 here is CAWSVDRWGEKLFF. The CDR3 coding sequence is TGTGCCTGGAGTGTCGACAGATGGGGGGAAAAACTGTTTTTT. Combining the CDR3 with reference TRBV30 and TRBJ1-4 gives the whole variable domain SQTIHQWPATLVQPVGSPLSLECTVEGTSNPNLYWYRQAAGRGLQLLFYSVGIGQISSEVPQNLSASRPQDRQFILSSKKLLLSDSGFYLCAWSVDRWGEKLFFGSGTQLSVL.